This T cell receptor beta chain originates from a study of beta chain features in type 1 diabetes. General study results and limits: There was a moderate but significant shortening of TCRB CDR3s in all four CD4+ subsets of Type 1 diabetes patients. Type 1 diabetes patients had fewer VDJ junction insertions and more deletions.

CDR3 length equals 14 residues. Germline lookup yields CDR1 SGHRS and CDR2 YFSETQ. V lost 3 bases, J lost 7 bases, and 6 bases stayed unmatched. Comment on this clone: What it binds is not known.

Of the isolated RNA, all was reverse transcribed, and so the sequenced material was expressed TCRB transcripts. The data were produced by immunoSEQ multiplex PCR, yet TCRdb's version contains in-frame clones alone and is incomplete. The table lists around 15,000 clones, more than 70% of them singletons. This clonotype was obtained from a young woman with type 1 diabetes. The sequencing sample was made of stem cell memory CD4+ T cells from blood. The chain is built from TRBV5-1 and TRBJ1-2; 10 bases agree with TRBD1. CDR3 nucleotides: TGCGCCAGCAGCTATGGACAGGGGGTCGGTGGCTACACCTTC. Its protein is CASSYGQGVGGYTF.